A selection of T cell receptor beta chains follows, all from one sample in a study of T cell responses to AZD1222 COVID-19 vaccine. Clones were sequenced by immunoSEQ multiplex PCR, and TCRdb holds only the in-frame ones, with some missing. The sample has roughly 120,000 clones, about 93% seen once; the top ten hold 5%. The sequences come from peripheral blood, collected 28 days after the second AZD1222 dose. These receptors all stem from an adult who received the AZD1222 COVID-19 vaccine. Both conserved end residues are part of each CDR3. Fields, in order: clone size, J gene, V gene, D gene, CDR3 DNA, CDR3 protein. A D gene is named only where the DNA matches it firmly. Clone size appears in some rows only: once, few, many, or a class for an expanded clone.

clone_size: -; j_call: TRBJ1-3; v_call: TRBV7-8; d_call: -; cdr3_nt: TGTGCCAGCAGCCCCCGAGGAAACACCATATATTTT; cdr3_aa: CASSPRGNTIYF
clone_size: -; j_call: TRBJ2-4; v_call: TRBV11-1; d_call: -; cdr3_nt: TGTGCCAGCAGCTTTTGGCATGGCGCGGAAAACATTCAGTACTTC; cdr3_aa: CASSFWHGAENIQYF
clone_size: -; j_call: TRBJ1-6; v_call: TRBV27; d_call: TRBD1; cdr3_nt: TGTGCCAGCAGCCTATCAGGGGGCCCCCTCCACTTT; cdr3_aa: CASSLSGGPLHF
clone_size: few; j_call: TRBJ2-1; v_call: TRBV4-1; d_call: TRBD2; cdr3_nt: TGCGCCAGCAGCTCTAGCGGGGGGGCGATTTACGATGAGCAGTTCTTC; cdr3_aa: CASSSSGGAIYDEQFF
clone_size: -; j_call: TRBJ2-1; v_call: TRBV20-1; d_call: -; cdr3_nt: TGCAGTGCTAGTGCGCCGGGAAACCTAATTAATGAGCAGTTCTTC; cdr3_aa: CSASAPGNLINEQFF
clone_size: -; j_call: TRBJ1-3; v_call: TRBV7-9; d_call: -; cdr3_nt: TGTGCCAGCAGCTTCTCGGACAGTGGAAACACCATATATTTT; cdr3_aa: CASSFSDSGNTIYF
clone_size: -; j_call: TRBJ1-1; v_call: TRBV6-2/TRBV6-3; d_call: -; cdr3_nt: TGTGCCAGCAGTTACGGGAGCGTCGGGGCCCCGAACACTGAAGCTTTCTTT; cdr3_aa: CASSYGSVGAPNTEAFF
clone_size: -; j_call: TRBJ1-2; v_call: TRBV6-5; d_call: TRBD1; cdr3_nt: TGTGCCAGCAGCCACAGGGGGAACTATGGCTACACCTTC; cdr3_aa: CASSHRGNYGYTF
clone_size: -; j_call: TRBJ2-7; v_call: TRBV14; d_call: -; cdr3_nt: TGTGCCAGCAGCCAGCAGGGCTACGAGCAGTACTTC; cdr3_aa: CASSQQGYEQYF
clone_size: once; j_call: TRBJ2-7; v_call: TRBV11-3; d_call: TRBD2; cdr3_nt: TGTGCCAGCAGCCGCGGGACTAGCGGAACCTACGAGCAGTACTTC; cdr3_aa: CASSRGTSGTYEQYF
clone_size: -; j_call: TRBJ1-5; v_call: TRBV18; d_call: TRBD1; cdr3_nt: TGTGCCAGCTCACCACCGGGACAGGGTGATGGTCAGCCCCAGCATTTT; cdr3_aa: CASSPPGQGDGQPQHF
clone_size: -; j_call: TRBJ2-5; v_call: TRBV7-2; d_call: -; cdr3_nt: TGTGCCAGCAGCTTTACTCGAGAGACCCAGTACTTC; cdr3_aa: CASSFTRETQYF
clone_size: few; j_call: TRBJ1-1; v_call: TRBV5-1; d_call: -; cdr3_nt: TGCGCCAGCAGTTTGTGGGGGAACACTGAAGCTTTCTTT; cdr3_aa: CASSLWGNTEAFF
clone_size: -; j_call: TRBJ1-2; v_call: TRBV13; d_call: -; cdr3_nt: TGTGCCAGCAACGGGGGCAGGGACCATGGCTACACCTTC; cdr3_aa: CASNGGRDHGYTF
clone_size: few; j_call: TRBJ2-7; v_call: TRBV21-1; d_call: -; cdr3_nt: TGTGCCAGCACCCGGGACAGGGGTGCCTTTGAGCAGTACTTC; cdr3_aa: CASTRDRGAFEQYF
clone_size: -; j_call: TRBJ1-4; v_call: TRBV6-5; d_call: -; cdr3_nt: TGTGCCAGCAGTTATCGTGGGGGATGGGGTGAAAAACTGTTTTTT; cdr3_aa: CASSYRGGWGEKLFF
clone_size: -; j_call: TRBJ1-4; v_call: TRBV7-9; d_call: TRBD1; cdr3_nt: TGTGCCAGCAGCCCAGGACAGGGAGATGGTGAAAAACTGTTTTTT; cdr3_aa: CASSPGQGDGEKLFF
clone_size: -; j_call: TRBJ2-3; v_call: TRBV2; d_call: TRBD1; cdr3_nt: TGTGCCAGCCGGACAGGTCTTAGCACAGATACGCAGTATTTT; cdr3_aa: CASRTGLSTDTQYF
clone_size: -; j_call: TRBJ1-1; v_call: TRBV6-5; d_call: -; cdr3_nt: TGTGCCAGCAGTTACTCAGGCAGGGACACTGAAGCTTTCTTT; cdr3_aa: CASSYSGRDTEAFF
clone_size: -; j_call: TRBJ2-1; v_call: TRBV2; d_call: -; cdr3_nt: TGTGCCAGCAGTTTAGAGGCGAGCTCCTACAATGAGCAGTTCTTC; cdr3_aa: CASSLEASSYNEQFF
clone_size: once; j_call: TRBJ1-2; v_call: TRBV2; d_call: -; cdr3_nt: TGTGCCAGCAGTCCCGGGGGGGCCGGCTATGGCTACACCTTC; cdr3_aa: CASSPGGAGYGYTF
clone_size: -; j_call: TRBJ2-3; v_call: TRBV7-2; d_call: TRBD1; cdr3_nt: TGTGCCAGCAGCCCACGGGGGACAGGGCCAGATACGCAGTATTTT; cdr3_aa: CASSPRGTGPDTQYF
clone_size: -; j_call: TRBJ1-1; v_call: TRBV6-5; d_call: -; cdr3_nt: TGTGCCAGCAGTTACTCTCGGAGCGATGAAGCTTTCTTT; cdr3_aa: CASSYSRSDEAFF
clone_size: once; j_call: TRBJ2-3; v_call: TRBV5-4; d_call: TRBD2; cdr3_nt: TGTGCCAGCAGCCAGGGACTAGCGGGAGTAGGTACAGATACGCAGTATTTT; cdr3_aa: CASSQGLAGVGTDTQYF
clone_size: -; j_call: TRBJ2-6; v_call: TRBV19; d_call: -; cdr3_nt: TGTGCCAGTAGTGGCGGGGCTGGGGCCAACGTCCTGACTTTC; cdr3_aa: CASSGGAGANVLTF
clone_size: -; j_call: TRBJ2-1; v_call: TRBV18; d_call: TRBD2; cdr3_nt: TGTGCCAGCTCACCAAGACTAGCGGGAGGGGGAGACAATGAGCAGTTCTTC; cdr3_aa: CASSPRLAGGGDNEQFF
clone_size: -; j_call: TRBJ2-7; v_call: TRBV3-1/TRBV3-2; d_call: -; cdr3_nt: TGTGCCAGCAGCCGTGCCGGGTCTCCCCCCGAGCAGTACTTC; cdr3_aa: CASSRAGSPPEQYF
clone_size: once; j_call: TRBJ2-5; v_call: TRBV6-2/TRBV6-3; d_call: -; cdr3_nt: TGTGCCAGCAGCCCCGGGACTTTACCTCAAGAGACCCAGTACTTC; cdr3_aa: CASSPGTLPQETQYF
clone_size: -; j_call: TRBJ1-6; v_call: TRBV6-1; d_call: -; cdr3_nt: TGTGCCAGCAGTGAAGTGCGGGGACAAAAACTTCCCCTCCACTTT; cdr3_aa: CASSEVRGQKLPLHF
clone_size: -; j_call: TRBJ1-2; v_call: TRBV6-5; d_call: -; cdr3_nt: TGTGCCAGCAGTCGAGGGGCTAACTATGGCTACACCTTC; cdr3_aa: CASSRGANYGYTF
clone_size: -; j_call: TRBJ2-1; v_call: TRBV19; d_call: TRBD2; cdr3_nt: TGTGCCAGTAGCGTTCTCCTCGCTAGCGGGGGGTACAATGAGCAGTTCTTC; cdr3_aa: CASSVLLASGGYNEQFF
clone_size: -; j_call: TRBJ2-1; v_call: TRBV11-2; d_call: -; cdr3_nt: TGTGCCAGCACCTATTCCCGGGGTTACAATGAGCAGTTCTTC; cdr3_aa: CASTYSRGYNEQFF
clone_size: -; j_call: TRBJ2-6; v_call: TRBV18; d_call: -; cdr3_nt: TGTGCCAGCTCGACAGACATCTCTGGGGCCAACGTCCTGACTTTC; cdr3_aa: CASSTDISGANVLTF
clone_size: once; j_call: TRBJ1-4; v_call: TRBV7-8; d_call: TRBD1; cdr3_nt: TGTGCCAGCAGCGAACAGGGGGCAACTAATGAAAAACTGTTTTTT; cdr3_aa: CASSEQGATNEKLFF
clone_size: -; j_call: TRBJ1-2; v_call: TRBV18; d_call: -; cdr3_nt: TGTGCCAGCTCACCAGGGAGAGATGCTAACTATGGCTACACCTTC; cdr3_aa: CASSPGRDANYGYTF
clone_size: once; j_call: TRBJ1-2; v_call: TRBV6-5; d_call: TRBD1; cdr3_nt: TGTGCCGCGAAAAAAGGGCAGGGGGCTAACTATGGCTACACCTTC; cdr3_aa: CAAKKGQGANYGYTF
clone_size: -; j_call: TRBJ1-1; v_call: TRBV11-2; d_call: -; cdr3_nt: TGTGCCAGCAGCTTAACGGTGAACACTGAAGCTTTCTTT; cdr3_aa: CASSLTVNTEAFF
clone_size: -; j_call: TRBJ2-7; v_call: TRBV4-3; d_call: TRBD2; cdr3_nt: TGCGCCAGCAGCCAAGGCCCTAGCGGGGAGTACGAGCAGTACTTC; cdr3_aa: CASSQGPSGEYEQYF
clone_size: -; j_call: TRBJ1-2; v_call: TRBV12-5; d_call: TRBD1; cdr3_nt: TGTGCTAGTGGCCCAGGACAGGGGTACTATGGCTACACCTTC; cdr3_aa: CASGPGQGYYGYTF
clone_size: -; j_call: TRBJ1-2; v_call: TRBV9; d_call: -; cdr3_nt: TGTGCCAGCAGCGTAGGTGGGCCGGAAAACTATGGCTACACCTTC; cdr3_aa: CASSVGGPENYGYTF
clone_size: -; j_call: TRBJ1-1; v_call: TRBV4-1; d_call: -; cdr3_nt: TGCGCCAGCAGCCAAGATCGGCGGGGCACTGAAGCTTTCTTT; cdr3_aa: CASSQDRRGTEAFF
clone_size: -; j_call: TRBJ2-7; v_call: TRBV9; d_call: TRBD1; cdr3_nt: TGTGCCAGCAGCAGCCGGGACAGCTCCTCCTACGAGCAGTACTTC; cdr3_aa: CASSSRDSSSYEQYF
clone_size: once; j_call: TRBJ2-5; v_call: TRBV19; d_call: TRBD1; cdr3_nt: TGTGCCAGTAGTATAGGAGGACAGGGGGCAGAGACCCAGTACTTC; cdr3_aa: CASSIGGQGAETQYF
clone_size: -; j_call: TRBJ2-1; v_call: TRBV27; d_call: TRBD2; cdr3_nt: TGTGCCAGCAGTTTATATTATCGGGAGGGGAGAAATGAGCAGTTCTTC; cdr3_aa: CASSLYYREGRNEQFF
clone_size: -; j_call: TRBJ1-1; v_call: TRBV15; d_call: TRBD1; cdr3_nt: TGTGCCTCACAGGACAGGGGAGAGAACACTGAAGCTTTCTTT; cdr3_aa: CASQDRGENTEAFF
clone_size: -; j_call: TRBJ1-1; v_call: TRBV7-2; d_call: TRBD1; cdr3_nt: TGTGCCAGCAGCTTAGCAGGGGGCAGGAACACTGAAGCTTTCTTT; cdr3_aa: CASSLAGGRNTEAFF
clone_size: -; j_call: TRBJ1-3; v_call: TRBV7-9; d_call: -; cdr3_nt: TGTGCCAGCGAATCCCCTGGAAACACCATATATTTT; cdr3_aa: CASESPGNTIYF
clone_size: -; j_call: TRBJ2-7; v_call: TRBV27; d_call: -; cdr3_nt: TGTGCCAGCGGTCGACACGGTGACGAGCAGTACTTC; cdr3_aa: CASGRHGDEQYF